This T cell receptor (beta chain) was found in a study of vaccination and CD4 T cells after COVID-19 (dated by TCRdb to between 2021 and 2024). Broadly, across the study: In the convalescent cohort there were six males and four females, among whom were two Hispanic individuals, seven Caucasians, two Asians and one multiracial person. In control cultures, a CEFX viral epitope pool was used as positive control, an HIV-1 Nef peptide pool was used as negative control, or no peptide was added. Overlapping spike peptide pools from SARS-CoV-2 and from the common cold coronaviruses HCoV-NL63, HCoV-OC43 and HCoV-229E were used as culture stimuli. In 10 COVID-19 convalescent patients and a few infection-naive healthy vaccine recipients, the spike-specific CD4+ TCR repertoire before mRNA vaccination was compared with the repertoire after mRNA vaccination. Post-COVID blood samples from convalescent patients were collected a median of around 110 days after diagnosis, with a range of roughly 35 to 180 days. Post-vaccine blood samples were taken a median of about 77 days after the second vaccine dose, with a range of about 13 to 250 days. Two doses of either the Pfizer-BioNTech BNT162b2 vaccine (n=8) or the Moderna mRNA-1273 vaccine (n=2) were administered to participants. General study outcomes and caveats: Only a relatively small number of convalescent patients were included in the study, and early timepoints following natural infection were not analyzed. In convalescent patients, nearly all vaccine-specific clones (304 of 307) were found to be mono-reactive for SARS-CoV-2 spike rather than cross-reactive with common cold coronaviruses. Although the median number of SARS-CoV-2-reactive clonotypes went up from roughly 23 after infection to approximately 40 after vaccination, the increase was not significant. Among the post-vaccine SARS-CoV-2-reactive clones in convalescent patients, a median around 85% showed up only after vaccination, which suggests vaccine-specific priming.

Via the germline V gene, CDR1 is SGHRS and CDR2 YFSETQ. Spanning cysteine to phenylalanine, the CDR3 consists of 15 amino acids. Only CDR3 DNA remains: 45 bases, in frame from the first base. Unmatched junction bases come to 5, with V trimmed by 4 bases and J by 0 bases. Library construction relied on PCR. DNA from cultured CD4+ T cells underwent TCR sequencing with the Oncomine TCR Beta short-read assay at the Johns Hopkins FTIC core. The QIAamp micro DNA kit was used to extract genomic DNA from the cultured CD4+ T cells. The Oncomine TCR Beta libraries from cultured CD4+ T cells were pooled using unique dual indexes and then sequenced on an Illumina iSeq 100. The study's processing was this. Non-productive sequences were removed, and CDR3s that did not start with C, did not end with F or W, or were shorter than 7 amino acids were discarded. Antigen-specific clonotypes were identified with the MANAFEST web application by comparing peptide-stimulated wells with reference and other culture wells. To be called positive, a clone needed an FDR below 0.05, an odds ratio above 5, and a productive frequency above 0.1% in at least two of three replicate wells. Clonotypes that were significantly expanded in both SARS-CoV-2 spike wells and at least one common cold coronavirus spike condition were defined as cross-reactive. Similarity between CDR3 sequences was evaluated in R version 3.6.1 using Levenshtein distances (stringdist) and unrooted phylogenetic trees (ape). In-frame beta chains were kept once TCRdb had trimmed the public reads at Q25 with fastp and called clones with MiXCR. A single entry per CDR3 protein holds the most common genes and DNA from its merged rows. Clone size and V and J calls follow TCRdb, not the original study. In all, the sample holds some 9,600 distinct CDR3 sequences, and more than 20% of those were seen once. Roughly 24% of the sample is in the top ten clones.

Concerning this clonotype: No cognate antigen has been identified for it. The sample holds no much larger clone one base away, and base qualities are not on file.

The sample's treatment or condition label, in plain terms: approximately 11-day PBMC culture with coronavirus spike peptide pools or control peptides (ViraFEST assay). The ViraFEST assay, used in the study, expanded antigen-specific T cells with peptide pools and then identified the expanded clonotypes through TCR sequencing. The absence of prior SARS-CoV-2 infection in healthy vaccine recipients was confirmed by negative nucleocapsid antibody tests before and after vaccination. About 1.8 million PBMCs per well were cultured in IMDM with approximately 5.2% human AB serum and around 10 IU/ml IL-2, plus 10 ug/ml peptide pools. On days 3 and 7, half of the culture medium was replaced with fresh IL-2-containing medium. CD4+ T cells were isolated after approximately eleven days of culture through negative selection using the EasySep CD4+ T cell isolation kit. PBMCs were separated from whole blood using Ficoll-Paque Plus gradient centrifugation and then either used fresh or cryopreserved at -140C. Triplicate wells were generally used for each culture condition.

The material was CD4+ T cells from blood, cultured in vitro, obtained before SARS-CoV-2 vaccination. This receptor chain uses TRBV5-1 and TRBJ2-7; 9 nucleotides in the junction match TRBD1. The clonotype was recovered from a human donor who received a COVID-19 vaccine. The CDR3 is CASSRDRGVSYEQYF. The DNA is TGCGCCAGCAGCCGAGACAGGGGGGTCTCCTACGAGCAGTACTTC.